This T cell receptor beta chain was obtained from a study of cytomegalovirus exposure and HLA in healthy donors. TCRdb's copy holds only in-frame clones and misses some; the assay was immunoSEQ multiplex PCR. This table holds over 85,000 clones, around 90% found once. This clone was found once. Its antigen is not known. Overall study results and limits: Specificity for CMV antigens was confirmed in vitro for a few of the CMV-associated chains. The dataset shows that most TCR sequences were rare, while some public TCRs occurred in many donors.

Germline V CDR1 and CDR2: SGHRS, YFSETQ. The V end was cut by 2 bases, the J end by 5 bases, with 17 bases between. The CDR3 consists of 16 residues. Sequencing was done on a sample of PBMCs. This sequence originates from a woman aged 18-30 years in good health and CMV-seronegative. The chain carries TRBV5-1 and TRBJ2-1; maybe TRBD1 (6 bases). In DNA, the CDR3 is TGCGCCAGCAGCTTAGAATTGGACAGAACACACAATGAGCAGTTCTTC. Its translation: CASSLELDRTHNEQFF.